This TCR beta chain was captured by sequencing in a study of blood T cell repertoires in COVID-19 (dated by TCRdb to between 2020 and 2021). Background on the whole study: The collaborator samples originated in the United States, Italy and Spain and spanned the acute and convalescent phases of COVID-19. The material from the prospective study consisted of cDNA or gDNA derived from T cells, B-cell-depleted T cells, or PBMCs. Deeply sampled blood TCRbeta repertoires from subjects exposed to, actively infected with, or recovered from COVID-19 were included in the dataset. The repertoires were released in a freely available public database intended as a resource for research on the immune response to SARS-CoV-2. Samples were obtained from the ongoing ImmuneRACE study (first 160 participants) and from over 1,000 subjects provided by 6 global collaborators. The sample metadata nearly always contained a de-identified subject ID, COVID-19 status, age in years and sex. Where available, HLA class I and class II types were obtained from metadata supplied by the sample provider rather than from assay-based typing. Paper-wide results and their limitations: How much clinical and demographic metadata was included differed by source and by participant, and the metadata was provided uncurated.

Comment on this clone: Its antigen target is currently unknown. The record has no base qualities; no much larger clone is one base away.

The germline V gene encodes CDR1 KGHSH and CDR2 LQKENI. The V end gives up 3 bases and the J end 1 base, leaving 3 bases in the junction not matched to a gene. Counted from cysteine to phenylalanine, this CDR3 has 15 amino acids. Just the 45-base CDR3 DNA is kept, in frame starting at base 1. The immunoSEQ Assay, a bias-controlled multiplex PCR, was used to amplify TCRbeta CDR3 regions from genomic DNA. In the paper's pipeline: The number of nucleated cells in each sample was estimated by amplification of reference gene primers within the assay. Sequence reads were collapsed and filtered to measure the absolute abundance of every unique TCRbeta CDR3 rearrangement. For each sample, productive Simpson clonality was calculated by taking the square root of Simpson's diversity index across productive rearrangements. TCRdb retrieved this table from immuneACCESS and kept in-frame rearrangements only. Not all clones are present; in checked studies, unresolved V genes account for under half, and no reason is known for the remainder. The D gene and trimming were derived from the DNA, and the V and J assignments and clone size from that table. This sample has around 200,000 clones in its table, and 85% to 90% of those were observed once. The ten largest clones add up to 4.4% of the sample.

Each collaborating institution followed its own protocols to collect whole blood in K2EDTA tubes. For TCRbeta analysis, collaborators shipped samples in one of three forms: frozen whole blood, isolated PBMCs, or DNA extracted from either of those sample types. The receptor chain draws on TRBV18 and TRBJ1-1, with 9 bases aligning to TRBD1. The clonotype originates from a man aged 50-60 years with acute or convalescent COVID-19. The sample consisted of peripheral blood. The nucleotide sequence is TGTGCCAGCTCACCGACAGGGGGAAGGAACACTGAAGCTTTCTTT. Its translation reads: CASSPTGGRNTEAFF.